Following are 10 T cell receptor beta chains from one sample sequenced in a study of identical twins. TCRdb processed the 5' RACE reads anew with MiXCR; each CDR3 protein has one entry. This table holds about 1.7 million distinct CDR3 sequences, less than 35% found once. Sequencing input: cord blood. The source of these receptors is a newborn girl in good health.

The chain recombines TRBV20-1 with TRBJ2-7, with 11 bases lining up with TRBD2. The junction had 2 bases not matched to a gene; V was cut back by 1 base and J by 6 bases. Germline V lookup: CDR1 DFQATT, CDR2 SNEGSKA (reference sequence). The CDR3 totals 13 residues. CDR3 DNA sequence: TGCAGTGCTAGAGGCCTAGCGGGGGGCGAGCAGTACTTC. Its protein product is CSARGLAGGEQYF.

This chain connects TRBV12-3 or TRBV12-4 to TRBJ2-3; TRBD2 matches 9 bases. Losses at the gene ends were 3 bases for V and 8 bases for J; bases not matched to a gene: 9. There are 15 residues in the CDR3. This CDR3 reads CASSFPAGGRGTQYF. The CDR3 nucleotides are TGTGCCAGCAGTTTCCCAGCGGGGGGCAGAGGTACGCAGTATTTT.

The chain couples TRBV12-3 or TRBV12-4 to TRBJ2-3, with TRBD1 matching over 9 bases. Losses at the gene ends were 6 bases for V and 1 base for J; bases not matched to a gene: 5. This CDR3 spans 15 amino acids. CDR3 loop: CASSRTGGRTDTQYF. The CDR3 coding sequence is TGTGCCAGCAGCCGTACAGGGGGCCGCACAGATACGCAGTATTTT.

The chain links TRBV12-3 or TRBV12-4 to TRBJ2-7; 7 positions agree with TRBD1. V dropped 3 bases and J dropped 4; count of bases not matched to a gene: 6. The CDR3 length is 14 residues. The CDR3 DNA sequence: TGTGCCAGCAGTTTCGACAGGGCCCGGTACGAGCAGTACTTC. It specifies CASSFDRARYEQYF.

The chain combines TRBV6-5 with TRBJ2-5; 7 bases are shared with TRBD2. Germline CDR1 is MNHEY and CDR2 is SVGAGI. J lost 11 bases, V lost 9 bases, and 18 bases had no gene match. This CDR3 has 14 residues. The DNA for the CDR3 is TGTGCCAGAGGGAGCGGGGCTTCCTACAATGAGCAGTACTTC. It encodes CARGSGASYNEQYF.

The J gene is TRBJ2-3, the V gene TRBV5-1, with 9 bases identical to TRBD2. The V segment lost 4 bases and the J segment 2 bases; nucleotides outside the gene matches: 11. The CDR3 runs to 17 residues. CDR1 SGHRS and CDR2 YFSETQ come from the germline V gene. CDR3: CASSTGLAGTLTDTQYF. In nucleotides, the CDR3 is TGCGCCAGCAGCACCGGCCTAGCGGGAACGCTCACAGATACGCAGTATTTT. Looking up the rest from reference TRBV5-1 and TRBJ2-3 gives the full variable domain: KAGVTQTPRYLIKTRGQQVTLSCSPISGHRSVSWYQQTPGQGLQFLFEYFSETQRNKGNFPGRFSGRQFSNSRSEMNVSTLELGDSALYLCASSTGLAGTLTDTQYFGPGTRLTVL.

The sample holds a few counts of this clonotype. CDR3 sequence: CASRVGGRMNTEAFF. The CDR3 nucleotides read TGTGCCAGCAGAGTAGGGGGGCGAATGAACACTGAAGCTTTCTTT. V is TRBV28 and J is TRBJ1-1; a weak D match, TRBD1 (6 bases). The CDR3 loop spans 15 amino acids. Germline V gene data show CDR1 as MDHEN and CDR2 as SYDVKM. V shed 6 bases and J shed 0 bases, with 14 bases lying between them.

The rearrangement uses TRBV4-1 and TRBJ2-5; 9 positions match TRBD2. This CDR3 spans 18 amino acids. V shed 0 bases and J 1 base; nucleotides not matched to a gene: 9. The germline V gene has CDR1 MGHRA and CDR2 YSYEKL. The CDR3 loop is CASSQDRASGASQETQYF. In DNA form, the CDR3 reads TGCGCCAGCAGCCAAGATAGAGCTAGCGGGGCCTCCCAAGAGACCCAGTACTTC.

There are a few counts of this clonotype. The chain recombines TRBV10-2 with TRBJ2-4; TRBD2 matches at 7 bases. The CDR3 has 16 amino acids. Germline V gene data show CDR1 as WSHSY and CDR2 as SAAADI. V was pared by 3 bases and J by 1 base, with 6 bases of the junction left unmatched. The CDR3 region has the DNA TGCGCCAGCAGTGATGTCCAGCGGGGTGCCAAAAACATTCAGTACTTC. Translation gives CASSDVQRGAKNIQYF.

This clonotype was found a few times. The V call is TRBV20-1, the J call TRBJ2-1, with D perhaps TRBD1 or TRBD2 (6 bases each). Germline CDR1 is DFQATT and CDR2 is SNEGSKA (reference sequence). The length of the CDR3 is 14 residues. The V end was cut by 1 base, the J end by 5 bases, with 12 bases between. The CDR3 DNA reads TGCAGTGCTAGAGTCCCCCGGGGGCACAATGAGCAGTTCTTC. Translation: CSARVPRGHNEQFF.